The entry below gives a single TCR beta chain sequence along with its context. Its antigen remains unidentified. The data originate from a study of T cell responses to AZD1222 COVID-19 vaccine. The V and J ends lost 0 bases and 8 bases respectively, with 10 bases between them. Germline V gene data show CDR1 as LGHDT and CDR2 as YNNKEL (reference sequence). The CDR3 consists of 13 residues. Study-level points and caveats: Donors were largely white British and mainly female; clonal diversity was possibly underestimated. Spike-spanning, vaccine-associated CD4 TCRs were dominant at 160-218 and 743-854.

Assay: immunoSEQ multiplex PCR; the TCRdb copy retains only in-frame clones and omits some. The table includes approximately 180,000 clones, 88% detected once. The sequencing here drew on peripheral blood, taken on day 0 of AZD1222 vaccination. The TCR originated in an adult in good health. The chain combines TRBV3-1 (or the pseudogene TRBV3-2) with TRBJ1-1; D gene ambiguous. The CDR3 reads CASSQDPRLEAFF. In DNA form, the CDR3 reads TGTGCCAGCAGCCAAGATCCCCGCCTGGAAGCTTTCTTT.